Listed below are T cell receptor beta chains from one sample, sequenced in a study of blood T cell repertoires in COVID-19. Here immunoSEQ multiplex PCR was the method, and the copy in TCRdb shows in-frame clones only, minus some. Here the sample spans about 140,000 clones, around 81% being singletons. The specimen was peripheral blood. These receptors were collected from a human donor in a cohort sampled during active COVID-19. CDR3s include the opening cysteine and the closing phenylalanine or tryptophan. Fields, in order: V gene, CDR3 protein.

V: TRBV5-6
CDR3: CASSLAGTQYF

V: TRBV10-1
CDR3: CASTDTTPGQGMLTDTQYF

V: TRBV7-9
CDR3: CASSLDRVGWQPQHF

V: TRBV7-9
CDR3: CASSLAGAGPDTQYF

V: TRBV3-1/TRBV3-2
CDR3: CASRQGANTEAFF

V: TRBV5-4
CDR3: CASSQGQRMNTEAFF

V: TRBV12-1
CDR3: CASSWGRNYGYTF

V: TRBV6-5
CDR3: CASSYSSVNEKLFF

V: TRBV18
CDR3: CASSPPPAGGTEAFF

V: TRBV3-1/TRBV3-2
CDR3: CASSFRDRGTDTQYF

V: TRBV2
CDR3: CASSGGTTARTDTQYF

V: TRBV28
CDR3: CASSLTGGGYTF

V: TRBV19
CDR3: CASAPGLASYNEQFF

V: TRBV10-2
CDR3: CASSDGRSNQPQHF

V: TRBV9
CDR3: CASSGFSGVNNEQFF

V: TRBV6-5
CDR3: CASRAGEGGYTF

V: TRBV13
CDR3: CASSWGLAGVSSYEQYF

V: TRBV9
CDR3: CASSVSQDSRSYEQYF

V: TRBV29-1
CDR3: CSVAGAVEGRSTYGYTF

V: TRBV3-1/TRBV3-2
CDR3: CASSQVGHPVYEQYF

V: TRBV11-2
CDR3: CASSQIHWASGGVYNEQFF

V: TRBV15
CDR3: CATSRERNGGPYNEQFF

V: TRBV7-9
CDR3: CASSGVTTSGGDTQYF

V: TRBV13
CDR3: CASREWTATNSPLHF

V: TRBV9
CDR3: CASGLADSYEQYF

V: TRBV11-2
CDR3: CASRSSGRDNEQFF

V: TRBV18
CDR3: CASSPENNYGYTF

V: TRBV3-1/TRBV3-2
CDR3: CASSPGRRENTEAFF

V: TRBV9
CDR3: CASSPFGGDRYEQYF

V: TRBV16
CDR3: CASSQISDAGYSNQPQHF

V: TRBV5-1
CDR3: CASSLGQGAGELFF

V: TRBV5-1
CDR3: CASSSGTGVNSPLHF

V: TRBV7-6
CDR3: CASSRTGDEQYF

V: TRBV5-1
CDR3: CASSPDSSNQPQHF

V: TRBV6-1
CDR3: CASSERDREAFF

V: TRBV5-1
CDR3: CASSPGGQTQYF

V: TRBV5-1
CDR3: CASSLPGQMNTEAFF

V: TRBV18
CDR3: CASSPPPGFPYGYTF

V: TRBV2
CDR3: CASSEVGKGTEAFF

V: TRBV12-3/TRBV12-4
CDR3: CASSQAIDDTQYF

V: TRBV20-1
CDR3: CSDSGGTEAFF

V: TRBV5-1
CDR3: CASSLGSGTGYSGANVLTF

V: TRBV9
CDR3: CASSKQGAGNQPQHF

V: TRBV4-1
CDR3: CASSPGLSPNEQYF

V: TRBV18
CDR3: CASSPSGTGQLGEAFF

V: TRBV7-6
CDR3: CASSSSRGELFF

V: TRBV29-1
CDR3: CSVEPGSTDTQYF

V: TRBV3-1/TRBV3-2
CDR3: CASGLEGYAEEKLFF

V: TRBV4-2
CDR3: CASSQDSGGGANTGELFF

V: TRBV3-1/TRBV3-2
CDR3: CASSQDSRGRDGYTF

V: TRBV5-1
CDR3: CASRTGLDEQYF

V: TRBV5-6
CDR3: CASSLGGGPSDEQFF

V: TRBV5-5
CDR3: CASSLRVGTNEKLFF

V: TRBV5-1
CDR3: CASSQAGQETQYF

V: TRBV19
CDR3: CASSIGRDRDLNTEAFF

V: TRBV6-6
CDR3: CASSSSLGTGSPEQYF

V: TRBV9
CDR3: CASSVGGSEQYF

V: TRBV5-6
CDR3: CASSLYTLRTGDGYTF

V: TRBV27
CDR3: CASSPPGTGGRAFF